Included here is one T cell receptor (beta chain) sequence, with context. Unmatched junction bases numbered 7, after V lost 6 bases and J lost 4 bases. The CDR3 covers 15 residues. These data belong to a study of response to subunit inactivated influenza vaccine. TCRdb re-called the RT-PCR reads through MiXCR, storing one row per CDR3 protein. This sample yields over 800,000 distinct CDR3 sequences, of which around 20% are seen a single time; roughly 10% belongs to the top ten. This sample comprised PBMCs from blood, obtained 5 days after vaccination. This sequence originates from a man aged 45-65 years who received an inactivated influenza vaccine. The chain joins TRBV12-3 or TRBV12-4 to TRBJ2-2; 8 bases are a match to TRBD2. The CDR3 DNA reads as TGTGCCAGCAGGTCACGGGGGGGATTCACCGGGGAGCTGTTTTTT. It yields the protein CASRSRGGFTGELFF.